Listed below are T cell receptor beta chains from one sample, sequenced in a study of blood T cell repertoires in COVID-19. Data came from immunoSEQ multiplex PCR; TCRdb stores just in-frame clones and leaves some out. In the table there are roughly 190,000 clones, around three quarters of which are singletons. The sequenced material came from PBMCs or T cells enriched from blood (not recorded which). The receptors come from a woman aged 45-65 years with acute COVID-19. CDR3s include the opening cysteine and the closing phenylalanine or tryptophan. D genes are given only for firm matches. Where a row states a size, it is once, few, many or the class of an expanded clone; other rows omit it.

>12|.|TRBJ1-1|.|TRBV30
TGTGCCTGGAGTTTAGGGGGCACTGAAGCTTTCTTT
CAWSLGGTEAFF
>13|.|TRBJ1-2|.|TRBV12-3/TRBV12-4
TGTGCCAGCAGTTTCCGATACAGATTTGGCTACACCTTC
CASSFRYRFGYTF
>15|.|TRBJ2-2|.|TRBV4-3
TGCGCCAGCAGCCGGCGGTTGCAGAACACCGGGGAGCTGTTTTTT
CASSRRLQNTGELFF
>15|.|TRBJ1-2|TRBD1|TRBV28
TGTGCCAGCAACCCCTCCGGGACAGGGGGATGGGGCTACACCTTC
CASNPSGTGGWGYTF
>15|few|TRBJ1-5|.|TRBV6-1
TGTGCCAGCAGTGAAAGGGGGGGACGAAATCAGCCCCAGCATTTT
CASSERGGRNQPQHF
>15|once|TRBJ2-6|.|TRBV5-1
TGCGCCAGCGCCCTTGACAGGCCGGGGGCCAACGTCCTGACTTTC
CASALDRPGANVLTF
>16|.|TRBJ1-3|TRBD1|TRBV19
TGTGCCAGTAGTATAGGTGGCGGCAGGGGGCTTGACACCATATATTTT
CASSIGGGRGLDTIYF
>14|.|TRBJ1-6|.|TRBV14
TGTGCCAGCAGCCAAGGGACAAGGAATTCACCCCTCCACTTT
CASSQGTRNSPLHF
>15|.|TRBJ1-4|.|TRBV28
TGTGCCAGCAGTTTTCGGGGAGCAACTAATGAAAAACTGTTTTTT
CASSFRGATNEKLFF
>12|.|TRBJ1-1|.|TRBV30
TGTGCCTGGAGTACGAATCAGGGTGAAGCTTTCTTT
CAWSTNQGEAFF
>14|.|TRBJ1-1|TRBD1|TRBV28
TGTGCCAGCAGTCCCCAGGGGGCTAGCACTGAAGCTTTCTTT
CASSPQGASTEAFF
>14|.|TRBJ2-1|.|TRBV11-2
TGTGCCAGCAGCTCCAGACTTTCTCACAATGAGCAGTTCTTC
CASSSRLSHNEQFF
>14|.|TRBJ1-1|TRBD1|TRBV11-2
TGTGCCAGCAGCCGGACTGGGACAGGGGTAAAAGCTTTCTTT
CASSRTGTGVKAFF
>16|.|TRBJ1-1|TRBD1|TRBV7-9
TGTGCCAGCAGCGCGGGAGCACGGACAGGGCGCACTGAAGCTTTCTTT
CASSAGARTGRTEAFF
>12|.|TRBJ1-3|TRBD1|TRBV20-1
TGCAGTGCTAGTGCAACAGGGGACACCATATATTTT
CSASATGDTIYF
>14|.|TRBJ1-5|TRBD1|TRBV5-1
TGCGCCAGCAGCGCCGGGACAGGGGATCAGCCCCAGCATTTT
CASSAGTGDQPQHF
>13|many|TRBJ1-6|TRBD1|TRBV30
TGTGCCTGGGACAGGGGAATTAATTCACCCCTCCACTTT
CAWDRGINSPLHF
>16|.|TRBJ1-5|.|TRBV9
TGTGCCAGCAGCGTTTCGACAGGCGACAGCAATCAGCCCCAGCATTTT
CASSVSTGDSNQPQHF
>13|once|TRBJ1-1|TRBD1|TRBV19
TGTGCCAGTAGTTCAACAGGGGGCCGGGAAGCTTTCTTT
CASSSTGGREAFF
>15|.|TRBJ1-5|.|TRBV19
TGTGCCAGTATTGGCCTAGGGGCCGGCAATCAGCCCCAGCATTTT
CASIGLGAGNQPQHF
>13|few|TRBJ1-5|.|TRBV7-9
TGTGCCAGCAGCTTATATGACAGTCAGCCCCAGCATTTT
CASSLYDSQPQHF
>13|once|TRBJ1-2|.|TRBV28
TGTGCCCTAGGTACGGCAGCTAACTATGGCTACACCTTC
CALGTAANYGYTF
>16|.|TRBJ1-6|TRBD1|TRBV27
TGTGCCAGCAGCCCATCCACAGGGGGCATACCGTGGCCCCTCCACTTT
CASSPSTGGIPWPLHF
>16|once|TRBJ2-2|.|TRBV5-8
TGTGCCGCAGCAGCGGAGTTAGCGGTTCCCCCCGGGGAGCTGTTTTTT
CAAAAELAVPPGELFF
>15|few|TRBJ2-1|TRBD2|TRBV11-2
TGTGCCAGCAGATACGGACTAGCACAGTACAATGAGCAGTTCTTC
CASRYGLAQYNEQFF
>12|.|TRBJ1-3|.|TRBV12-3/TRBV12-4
TGTGCCAGCAGTTCGGGAGTTATGCCCATATATTTT
CASSSGVMPIYF
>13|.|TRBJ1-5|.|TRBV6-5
TGTGCCAGCAGGAGGTCCTTAGATCAGCCCCAGCATTTT
CASRRSLDQPQHF
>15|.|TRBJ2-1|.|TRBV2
TGTGCCAGCCTCCCGGTGGGCAGCTCCTACAATGAGCAGTTCTTC
CASLPVGSSYNEQFF
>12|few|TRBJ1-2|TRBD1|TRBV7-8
TGTGCCAGCAGCTTATTCACAGGGGGCACCACCTTC
CASSLFTGGTTF
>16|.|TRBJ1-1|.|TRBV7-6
TGTGCCAGCAGCCTCTCGAATGGGGCACCGAACACTGAAGCTTTCTTT
CASSLSNGAPNTEAFF
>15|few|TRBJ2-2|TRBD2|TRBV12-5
TGTGCTAGTGGTCGTAGCGGGGGGGAGACCGGGGAGCTGTTTTTT
CASGRSGGETGELFF
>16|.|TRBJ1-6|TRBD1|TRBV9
TGTGCCAGCAGCCCGCATAGCCGGGACAGGGATTCACCCCTCCACTTT
CASSPHSRDRDSPLHF
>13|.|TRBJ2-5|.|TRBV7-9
TGTGCCAGCAGCTGGGAGATACGTGAGACCCAGTACTTC
CASSWEIRETQYF
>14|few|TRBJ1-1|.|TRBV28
TGTGCCAGCAGTTCCCCCCCGGGAAGCTCTGAAGCTTTCTTT
CASSSPPGSSEAFF
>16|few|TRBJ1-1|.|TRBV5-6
TGTGCCAGCAGCTTACTACAGGGTTCGGGGAACACTGAAGCTTTCTTT
CASSLLQGSGNTEAFF
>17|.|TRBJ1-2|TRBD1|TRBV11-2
TGTGCCAGCAGCATCATCCACCCGTCGGACAGGGACTATGGCTACACCTTC
CASSIIHPSDRDYGYTF
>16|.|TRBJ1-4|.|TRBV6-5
TGTGCCAGCAGTTATTGGGCTAAGAGCAGGGATGAAAAACTGTTTTTT
CASSYWAKSRDEKLFF
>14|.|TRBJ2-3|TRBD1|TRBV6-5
TGTGCCGCAGGGGGACAGGGGAGGGCAGATACGCAGTATTTT
CAAGGQGRADTQYF
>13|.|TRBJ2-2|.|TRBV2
TGTGCCAGCAGTGAACTAGAGACCGGGGAGCTGTTTTTT
CASSELETGELFF
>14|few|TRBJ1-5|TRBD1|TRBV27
TGTGCCAGCAGAGCACAGGGGGCCAATCAGCCCCAGCATTTT
CASRAQGANQPQHF
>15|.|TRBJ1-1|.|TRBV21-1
TGTGCCAGCAGCAAAATGGGGGACAGGAACACTGAAGCTTTCTTT
CASSKMGDRNTEAFF
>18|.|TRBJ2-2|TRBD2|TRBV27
TGTGCCAGCAGTTTACAACCCGGCGGGGGGGCGAACACCGGGGAGCTGTTTTTT
CASSLQPGGGANTGELFF
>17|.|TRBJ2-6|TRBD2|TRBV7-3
TGTGCCAGCAGCTTAGACCCACTAGCGTTTGGGGCCAACGTCCTGACTTTC
CASSLDPLAFGANVLTF
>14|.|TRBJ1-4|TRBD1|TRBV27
TGTGCCAGCAGTCCCCAGGGACAGGTTCAAAAACTGTTTTTT
CASSPQGQVQKLFF
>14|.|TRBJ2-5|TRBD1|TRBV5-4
TGTGCCAGCAGCTTCAGGACAGGGCAAGAGACCCAGTACTTC
CASSFRTGQETQYF
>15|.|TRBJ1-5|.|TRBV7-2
TGTGCCAGCAGCTCTAGCCTCCAGGCCGGACAGCCCCAGCATTTT
CASSSSLQAGQPQHF
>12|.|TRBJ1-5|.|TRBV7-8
TGTGCCAGCAGCCCCCCCCGGCAGCCCCAGCATTTT
CASSPPRQPQHF
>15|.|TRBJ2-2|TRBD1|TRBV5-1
TGCGCCAGCAGACAGGGGGCGCAGGGCACCGGGGAGCTGTTTTTT
CASRQGAQGTGELFF
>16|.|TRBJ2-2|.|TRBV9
TGTGCCAGCAGCGTAAAGCTAGCGCCGAACACCGGGGAGCTGTTTTTT
CASSVKLAPNTGELFF
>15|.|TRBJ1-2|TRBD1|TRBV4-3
TGCGCCAGCAGCCAAGAAGACAGGGGCGTCTATGGCTACACCTTC
CASSQEDRGVYGYTF
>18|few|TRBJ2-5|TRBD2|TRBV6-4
TGTGCCAGCAGTGACCCCTACCCTAGCGGGGGGGTCTGGGAGACCCAGTACTTC
CASSDPYPSGGVWETQYF
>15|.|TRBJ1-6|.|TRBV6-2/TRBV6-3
TGTGCCAGCAGTTACTTCCGGCTGAGGGATTCACCCCTCCACTTT
CASSYFRLRDSPLHF
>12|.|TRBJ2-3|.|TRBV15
TGTGCCACCAGCGGCTGGTGGGATACGCAGTATTTT
CATSGWWDTQYF